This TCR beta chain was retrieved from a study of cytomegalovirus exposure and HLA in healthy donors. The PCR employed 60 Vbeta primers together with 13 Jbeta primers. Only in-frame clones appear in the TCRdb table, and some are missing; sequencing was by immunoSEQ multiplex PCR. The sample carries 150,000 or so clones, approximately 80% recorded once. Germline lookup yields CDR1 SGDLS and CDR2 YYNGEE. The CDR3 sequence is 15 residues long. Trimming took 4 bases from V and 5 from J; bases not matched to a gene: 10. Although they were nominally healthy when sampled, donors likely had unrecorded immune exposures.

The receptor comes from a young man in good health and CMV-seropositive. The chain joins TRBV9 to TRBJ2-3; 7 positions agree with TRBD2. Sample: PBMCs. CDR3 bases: TGTGCCAGCAGCCTTAGCGGGCGGGATGGAGATACGCAGTATTTT. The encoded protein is CASSLSGRDGDTQYF.